This T cell receptor beta chain derives from a study of cytomegalovirus exposure and HLA in healthy donors. Study-wide results and limits: Equally common other TCR beta chains were less clonally expanded than HLA-associated ones, a later analysis found. Presence/absence analyses took donor sequencing depth as roughly uniform. Upon later analysis, TCR association rates were observed to vary by HLA locus, being highest for DRB1 and lowest for HLA-C.

This clone was seen only a few times. Its specificity is not known. The PCR employed 60 Vbeta primers together with 13 Jbeta primers. The repertoire was sequenced with immunoSEQ multiplex PCR; TCRdb's copy has only in-frame clones and lacks some. The sample gives more than 80,000 clones, roughly 82% of which show up once; about 1.6% is in the top ten. The study sampled nominally healthy donors, though unrecorded immune exposures were likely. With V trimmed by 0 bases and J by 6 bases, 5 bases remained unmatched. The CDR3 contains 16 residues. CDR1 is SGHRS, CDR2 YFSETQ, per germline. The source is a man in his forties or fifties in good health and CMV-seronegative. J is TRBJ2-1 and V is TRBV5-1; 11 bases match TRBD2. The material sequenced was PBMCs. Here the CDR3 reads CASSLENSGGANEQFF. As DNA, the CDR3 is TGCGCCAGCAGCTTGGAAAATAGCGGGGGGGCCAATGAGCAGTTCTTC.